The subject of this entry is one T cell receptor beta chain. These data are taken from a study of blood T cell repertoires in COVID-19. The method was immunoSEQ multiplex PCR; TCRdb's version includes in-frame clones alone and lacks a portion of them. This table holds approximately 170,000 clones, around 74% found once. CDR3 size: 14 residues. Trimming took 10 bases from V and 2 from J, leaving 14 bases between them. Germline V CDR1 and CDR2: WNHNN, SYGVQD (reference sequence). Input material: peripheral blood. The genes are TRBV10-1 and TRBJ2-2; D not certain. This sequence originates from an elderly woman with acute or convalescent COVID-19. The chain's CDR3 is CATRPGLNTGELFF. CDR3 DNA: TGCGCCACCCGTCCGGGTTTAAACACCGGGGAGCTGTTTTTT.